Below, 14 T cell receptor beta chains from the same sample are listed, as sequenced in a study of cytomegalovirus exposure and HLA in healthy donors. The protocol was immunoSEQ multiplex PCR, while the TCRdb copy is restricted to in-frame clones and leaves out a portion. The sample holds hundreds of thousands of clones, about 88% seen once. The sample comprised PBMCs. These receptors all come from a man aged 18 to 30 in good health and CMV-seropositive.

This clone has a single count. The chain employs TRBV2 and TRBJ1-1; tentatively, D is TRBD1 (5 bases). V lost 4 bases, J lost 5 bases, and 11 bases lay in between. The V gene's germline CDR1 is SNHLY and CDR2 FYNNEI. The CDR3 extends over 13 amino acids. The CDR3 is CASSVRGRTEAFF. The DNA of the CDR3 is TGTGCCAGCAGTGTCCGGGGGAGGACTGAAGCTTTCTTT.

The chain links TRBV28 to TRBJ2-3; 14 nucleotides match TRBD2. In germline, CDR1 is MDHEN, CDR2 SYDVKM. The CDR3 is 18 residues long. V shed 8 bases, J shed 6 bases, and the junction held 16 bases outside the gene matches. As DNA, the CDR3 is TGTGCCAGCCTCGGGACTAGCGGGAGCACACTACCTCGGGATACGCAGTATTTT. Translated: CASLGTSGSTLPRDTQYF.

This chain's CDR3 is CASSLWTSVTYEQYF. The CDR3 coding sequence is TGTGCCAGCAGCCTGTGGACTAGCGTAACCTACGAGCAGTACTTC. The rearrangement joins TRBV6-5 to TRBJ2-7; 9 bases line up with TRBD2. CDR3 size: 15 residues. Trimming at V came to 6 bases and at J to 2 bases, leaving 8 bases not matched to a gene. Germline V lookup: CDR1 MNHEY, CDR2 SVGAGI.

The rearrangement joins TRBV11-3 to TRBJ2-1; TRBD1 aligns across 8 bases. The germline V gene encodes CDR1 SGHNT and CDR2 YENEEA. The length of the CDR3 is 16 residues. J was trimmed by 0 bases and V by 3 bases; bases with no gene match: 4. For the CDR3, the DNA is TGTGCCAGCAGCTTCGCCGGGACAGGCTCCTACAATGAGCAGTTCTTC. It specifies CASSFAGTGSYNEQFF. Combining the CDR3 with reference TRBV11-3 and TRBJ2-1 gives the whole variable domain EAGVVQSPRYKIIEKKQPVAFWCNPISGHNTLYWYLQNLGQGPELLIRYENEEAVDDSQLPKDRFSAERLKGVDSTLKIQPAELGDSAVYLCASSFAGTGSYNEQFFGPGTRLTVL.

V is TRBV27 and J is TRBJ1-3; D possibly corresponds to TRBD1 (5 bases). The CDR3 extends over 15 amino acids. V was cut by 5 bases and J by 3 bases, with 14 bases left in between. CDR1 is MNHEY, CDR2 SMNVEV, per germline (reference sequence). The CDR3 nucleotides read TGTGCCAGCAGTCCCCCCGGCGGGGGTGGAAACACCATATATTTT. It specifies CASSPPGGGGNTIYF.

The rearrangement uses TRBV7-2 and TRBJ2-1; 12 bases fit TRBD2. Looked up from germline, CDR1 is SGHTA and CDR2 is FQGNSA. V lost 5 bases and J lost 9; bases outside the gene matches: 8. The CDR3 is 15 residues long. The chain's CDR3 is CASSRRTSGKTEQFF. Written as DNA, the CDR3 is TGTGCCAGCAGCCGGCGGACTAGCGGGAAAACTGAGCAGTTCTTC.

The chain recombines TRBV7-2 with TRBJ2-2; D call uncertain. V gave up 2 bases and J gave up 1 base, with 5 bases separating them. Germline CDR1 and CDR2: SGHTA and FQGNSA. This CDR3 comprises 14 residues. The CDR3 here is CASSLQGNTGELFF. DNA for the CDR3: TGTGCCAGCAGCTTACAAGGGAACACCGGGGAGCTGTTTTTT.

This clone has just a few counts. The gene calls are TRBV4-1 and TRBJ1-2; D call uncertain. V was trimmed by 0 bases and J by 5 bases, leaving 10 bases between them. Per the germline V gene, CDR1 is MGHRA and CDR2 is YSYEKL. There are 14 residues in the CDR3. The DNA of the CDR3 is TGCGCCAGCAGCCAAGATCCACAGTTTTATGGCTACACCTTC. This codes for CASSQDPQFYGYTF.

In its sample, this clone was seen a few times. The V call is TRBV7-6, the J call TRBJ2-7; D unresolved. Germline V gene lookup returns CDR1 SGHVS and CDR2 FNYEAQ. This CDR3 comprises 12 residues. The V end lost 3 bases, the J end lost 6 bases, and 9 bases lay between the germline ends. Here the CDR3 DNA reads TGTGCCAGCAGCTTCACAGCCTCCGAGCAGTACTTC. Translation gives CASSFTASEQYF.

The CDR3 here is CASSLGQGASVDTQYF. CDR3 DNA sequence: TGTGCCAGCAGCTTGGGGCAGGGGGCTAGTGTAGATACGCAGTATTTT. The rearrangement joins TRBV5-4 to TRBJ2-3; TRBD1 matches at 8 bases. Germline V gene sequence: CDR1 SGHNT, CDR2 YYREEE (reference sequence). Losses at the gene ends were 0 bases for V and 5 bases for J; bases not matched to a gene: 8. The CDR3 runs 16 residues.

The sample holds a few counts of this clone. The rearrangement uses TRBV5-4 and TRBJ2-7, with D perhaps matching TRBD1 or TRBD2 (6 bases each). Trimming took off 4 bases at V and 4 bases at J, with 15 bases between the two ends. This CDR3 region has 14 residues. The germline V gene encodes CDR1 SGHNT and CDR2 YYREEE (reference sequence). The CDR3 bases are TGTGCCAGCAGCCCCCAAGGGGGGTCATACGAGCAGTACTTC. It specifies CASSPQGGSYEQYF. Combining the CDR3 with reference TRBV5-4 and TRBJ2-7 gives the whole variable domain ETGVTQSPTHLIKTRGQQVTLRCSSQSGHNTVSWYQQALGQGPQFIFQYYREEENGRGNFPPRFSGLQFPNYSSELNVNALELDDSALYLCASSPQGGSYEQYFGPGTRLTVT.

The chain combines TRBV19 with TRBJ2-1; D ambiguous. Trimming took off 9 bases at V and 1 base at J, with 7 bases between the two ends. The CDR3 is made up of 12 amino acids. Germline V CDR1 and CDR2: LNHDA, SQIVND (reference sequence). The CDR3 DNA sequence: TGTGCCAGCCTAGGTTCCTACAATGAGCAGTTCTTC. Protein sequence: CASLGSYNEQFF.

The chain joins TRBV6-5 to TRBJ2-2; no definite D call. CDR3 length equals 13 residues. V was clipped by 7 bases and J by 1 base, with 7 bases between them. Germline V CDR1 and CDR2: MNHEY, SVGAGI. The CDR3 loop is CASTPGNTGELFF. Written as DNA, the CDR3 is TGTGCCAGCACTCCAGGGAACACCGGGGAGCTGTTTTTT.

The genes are TRBV5-4 and TRBJ1-2, with a tentative D call TRBD1 (6 bases). The length of the CDR3 is 12 residues. Trimming took off 4 bases at V and 7 bases at J, with 11 bases between the two ends. Germline V gene sequence: CDR1 SGHNT, CDR2 YYREEE (reference sequence). Written as DNA, the CDR3 is TGTGCCAGCAGCAGGGCGGGGGCTGGCTACACCTTC. Translated: CASSRAGAGYTF. The full variable domain, rest sourced from reference TRBV5-4 and TRBJ1-2, is ETGVTQSPTHLIKTRGQQVTLRCSSQSGHNTVSWYQQALGQGPQFIFQYYREEENGRGNFPPRFSGLQFPNYSSELNVNALELDDSALYLCASSRAGAGYTFGSGTRLTVV.